These 9 T cell receptor beta chains came from one sample sequenced in a study of blood T cells in healthy people across ages. The use of a sample-barcoded 5' primer and a J-beta primer mix characterized a second PCR of about 7 to 12 cycles. A single record per CDR3 protein comes from TCRdb applying MiXCR to the 5' RACE reads. The sample records about 1,500,000 distinct CDR3 sequences, 28% being singletons. Sequencing used blood. The source of these receptors is a woman younger than 45 in good health.

This clonotype showed up many times. The chain couples TRBV6-2 or TRBV6-3 to TRBJ1-2, with 9 nucleotides matching TRBD1. V lost 6 bases, J lost 4 bases, and 9 bases stayed unmatched. Per germline, CDR1 MNHEY and CDR2 SVGEGT. There are 15 residues in the CDR3. CDR3 sequence: CASRTAGQGFYGYTF. Written as DNA, the CDR3 is TGTGCCAGCAGGACGGCGGGACAGGGCTTCTATGGCTACACCTTC.

About this clonotype itself: The junction differs from germline at one of its ends, possibly a read error. The chain employs TRBV2 and TRBJ2-5, with 8 bases lining up with TRBD1. Germline CDR1 SNHLY, CDR2 FYNNEI. The CDR3 consists of 13 residues. As DNA, the CDR3 is TGTGCCGGCAGTCTCAATAGACAGGGGCTGGAGTACTTC. It translates to CAGSLNRQGLEYF.

V usage is TRBV6-1 and J usage is TRBJ1-4; D ambiguous. There are 17 residues in the CDR3. Germline V lookup: CDR1 MNHNS, CDR2 SASEGT. The V end lost 3 bases, the J end lost 8 bases, and 22 bases lay between the germline ends. CDR3 nucleotide sequence: TGTGCCAGCAGTGAGGACTTTGTAATCCGATTCGGCGAAAAACTGTTTTTT. It is translated as CASSEDFVIRFGEKLFF.

This clonotype was seen a handful of times. The chain uses TRBV10-1 and TRBJ2-1; D is undetermined. Germline V gives CDR1 WNHNN, CDR2 SYGVQD (reference sequence). The CDR3 is 16 amino acids. V gave up 0 bases and J gave up 8 bases, with 17 bases separating them. This CDR3 is CASSESLEIGFDEQFF. In DNA form, the CDR3 reads TGCGCCAGCAGTGAGTCCCTAGAGATTGGTTTTGATGAGCAGTTCTTC.

This chain links TRBV6-5 with TRBJ1-5; TRBD1 might be the D (5 bases). Germline loops: CDR1 MNHEY, CDR2 SVGAGI. This CDR3 comprises 15 residues. Trimming pared 8 bases from V and 1 base from J, leaving 15 bases between. The chain's CDR3 is CASGLDNGSNQPQHF. The CDR3 DNA reads as TGTGCCAGCGGGCTGGACAATGGGAGCAATCAGCCCCAGCATTTT.

The chain couples TRBV29-1 to TRBJ2-3; weak D call: TRBD1 (5 bases). CDR3 length: 12 residues. Germline lookup yields CDR1 SQVTM and CDR2 ANQGSEA. The V end was cut by 6 bases, the J end by 2 bases, with 9 bases between. The CDR3 protein is CSVKTATDTQYF. The CDR3 nucleotides are TGCAGCGTCAAGACAGCCACAGATACGCAGTATTTT.

In its sample, this clonotype was seen a few times. J is TRBJ2-7 and V is TRBV18; D unclear. The germline V gene has CDR1 KGHSH and CDR2 LQKENI. The CDR3 sequence is 15 residues long. The ends were cut back, 2 bases at V and 6 bases at J, with 17 bases in the middle. CDR3 nucleotides: TGTGCCAGCTCACCAATCCCCCCCGGTGTTGGCGAGCAGTACTTC. Its protein is CASSPIPPGVGEQYF.

This clonotype came up once. At one boundary the junction diverges from the germline segment, which might be a read error. The chain is built from TRBV7-2 and TRBJ2-7, with a tentative D call TRBD1 (6 bases). Germline V gene data show CDR1 as SGHTA and CDR2 as FQGNSA. The CDR3 loop spans 14 amino acids. The CDR3 DNA reads TGTGCCAGCGGCTTAGAGCCAGGGGTAGCCGAGCAGTACTTC. This translates into CASGLEPGVAEQYF. The complete variable domain, with remaining parts taken from reference TRBV7-2 and TRBJ2-7, reads GAGVSQSPSNKVTEKGKDVELRCDPISGHTALYWYRQSLGQGLEFLIYFQGNSAPDKSGLPSDRFSAERTGGSVSTLTIQRTQQEDSAVYLCASGLEPGVAEQYFGPGTRLTVT.

The table lists this clonotype with many counts. The V and J genes are TRBV7-2 and TRBJ1-2, with TRBD1 matching 9 bases. CDR3 length: 15 amino acids. From germline, CDR1 is SGHTA and CDR2 FQGNSA. V shed 1 base and J 3 bases; nucleotides not matched to a gene: 3. The CDR3 loop is CASSLGTGGDYGYTF. Here the CDR3 DNA reads TGTGCCAGCAGCTTAGGTACAGGGGGCGACTATGGCTACACCTTC.